Given below is one TCR beta chain in context. As processed by the authors: Scientists estimated how many nucleated cells there were by amplifying reference gene primers. Method: immunoSEQ multiplex PCR; TCRdb's copy keeps in-frame clones and lacks some. From that table come the V and J calls and clone size; the DNA was used to work out D and trimming. The sample includes some 200,000 clones, approximately 78% of them seen just once. These data originate in a study of blood T cell repertoires in COVID-19. Study summary: Samples came from the United States, Italy and Spain, spanning acute and convalescent COVID-19. T cells, B-cell-depleted T cells, or PBMCs supplied cDNA or gDNA.

Losses at the gene ends were 6 bases for V and 6 bases for J; bases not matched to a gene: 1. The CDR3 spans 13 residues. Germline V CDR1 and CDR2: MNHEY, SMNVEV (reference sequence). This receptor was taken from a woman aged 40-49 years with acute or convalescent COVID-19. Sample: peripheral blood. The chain combines TRBV27 with TRBJ1-6; 8 bases fit TRBD1. CDR3 loop: CASRTGVNSPLHF. CDR3 DNA: TGTGCCAGCAGGACAGGGGTTAATTCACCCCTCCACTTT.